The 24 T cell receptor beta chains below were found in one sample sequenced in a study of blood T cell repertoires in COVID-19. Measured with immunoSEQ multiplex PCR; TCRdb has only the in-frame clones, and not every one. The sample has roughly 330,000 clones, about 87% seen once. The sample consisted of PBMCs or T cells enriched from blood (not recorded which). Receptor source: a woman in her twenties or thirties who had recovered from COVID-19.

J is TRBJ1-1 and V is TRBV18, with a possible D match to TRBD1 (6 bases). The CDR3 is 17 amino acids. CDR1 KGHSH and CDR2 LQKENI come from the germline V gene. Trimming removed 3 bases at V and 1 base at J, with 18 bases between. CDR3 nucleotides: TGTGCCAGCTCACCCTTCGCCAGGGGAAGGGGGAACACTGAAGCTTTCTTT. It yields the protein CASSPFARGRGNTEAFF.

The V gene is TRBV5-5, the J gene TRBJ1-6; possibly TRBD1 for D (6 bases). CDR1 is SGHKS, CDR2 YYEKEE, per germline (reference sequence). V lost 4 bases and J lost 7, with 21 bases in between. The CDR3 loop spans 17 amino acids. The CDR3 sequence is CASSPGRGAILNSPLHF. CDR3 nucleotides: TGTGCCAGCAGCCCCGGCCGGGGGGCAATCCTCAATTCACCCCTCCACTTT.

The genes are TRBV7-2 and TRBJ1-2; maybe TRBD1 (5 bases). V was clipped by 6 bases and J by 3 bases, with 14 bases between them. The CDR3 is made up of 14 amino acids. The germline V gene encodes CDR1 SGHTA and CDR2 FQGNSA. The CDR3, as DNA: TGTGCCAGCAGACCAGGGCTCGCGGACTATGGCTACACCTTC. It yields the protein CASRPGLADYGYTF. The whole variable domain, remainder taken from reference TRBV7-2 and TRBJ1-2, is GAGVSQSPSNKVTEKGKDVELRCDPISGHTALYWYRQSLGQGLEFLIYFQGNSAPDKSGLPSDRFSAERTGGSVSTLTIQRTQQEDSAVYLCASRPGLADYGYTFGSGTRLTVV.

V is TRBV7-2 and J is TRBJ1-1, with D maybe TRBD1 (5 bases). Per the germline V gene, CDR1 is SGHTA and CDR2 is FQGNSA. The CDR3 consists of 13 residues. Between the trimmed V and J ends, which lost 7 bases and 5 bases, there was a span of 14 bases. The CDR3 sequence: CASTSLGGTEAFF. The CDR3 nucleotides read TGTGCCAGCACATCCCTGGGGGGAACTGAAGCTTTCTTT.

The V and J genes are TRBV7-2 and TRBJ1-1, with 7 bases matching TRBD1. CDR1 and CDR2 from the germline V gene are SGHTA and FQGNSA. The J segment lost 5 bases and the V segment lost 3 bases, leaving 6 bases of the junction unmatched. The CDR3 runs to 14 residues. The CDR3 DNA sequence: TGTGCCAGCAGCTTCACAGGGGAGAGGACTGAAGCTTTCTTT. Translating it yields CASSFTGERTEAFF.

The CDR3 region has the DNA TGCAGCGTTGTGGGACAGGGTGCTGGCTACACCTTC. Encoded protein: CSVVGQGAGYTF. This rearrangement joins TRBV29-1 to TRBJ1-2; 9 nucleotides match TRBD1. Germline V CDR1 and CDR2: SQVTM, ANQGSEA. The CDR3 runs to 12 residues. V lost 4 bases and J lost 7; bases outside the gene matches: 4.

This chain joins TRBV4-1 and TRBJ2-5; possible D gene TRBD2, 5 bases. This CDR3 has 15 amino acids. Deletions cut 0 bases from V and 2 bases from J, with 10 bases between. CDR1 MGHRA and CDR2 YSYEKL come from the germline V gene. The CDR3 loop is CASSQDMRVQETQYF. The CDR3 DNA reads TGCGCCAGCAGCCAAGATATGAGGGTACAAGAGACCCAGTACTTC.

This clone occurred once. Here the CDR3 DNA reads TGTGCCACCCCAGCCCGCCAGGCCCCTCAGAACACTGAAGCTTTCTTT. Its protein product is CATPARQAPQNTEAFF. This chain links TRBV15 with TRBJ1-1; no clear D. This CDR3 region has 16 residues. The ends were cut back, 8 bases at V and 1 base at J, with 20 bases in the middle. Per the germline V gene, CDR1 is LNHNV and CDR2 is YYDKDF (reference sequence).

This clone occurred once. The CDR3 coding sequence is TGTGCCACCAGCGTCCCGGGAAACACCATATATTTT. Translating gives CATSVPGNTIYF. V is TRBV15 and J is TRBJ1-3; no reliable D call. The V gene lost 5 bases and the J gene lost 4 bases, with 6 bases spanning the gap. The germline CDR1 and CDR2 sequences are LNHNV and YYDKDF (reference sequence). There are 12 residues in the CDR3.

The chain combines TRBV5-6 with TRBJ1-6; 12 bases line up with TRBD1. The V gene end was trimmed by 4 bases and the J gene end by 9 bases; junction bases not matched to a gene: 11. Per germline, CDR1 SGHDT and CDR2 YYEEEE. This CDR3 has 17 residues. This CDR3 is CASSRRDRGHGGSPLHF. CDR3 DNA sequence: TGTGCCAGCAGCCGGAGGGACAGGGGGCATGGAGGTTCACCCCTCCACTTT.

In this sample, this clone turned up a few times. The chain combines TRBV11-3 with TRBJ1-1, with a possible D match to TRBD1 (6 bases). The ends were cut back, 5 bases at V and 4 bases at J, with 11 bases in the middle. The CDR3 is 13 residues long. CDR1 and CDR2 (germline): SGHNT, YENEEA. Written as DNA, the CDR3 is TGTGCCAGCAGCCCAGGGGTGGGCACTGAAGCTTTCTTT. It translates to CASSPGVGTEAFF. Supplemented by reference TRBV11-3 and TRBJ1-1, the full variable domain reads EAGVVQSPRYKIIEKKQPVAFWCNPISGHNTLYWYLQNLGQGPELLIRYENEEAVDDSQLPKDRFSAERLKGVDSTLKIQPAELGDSAVYLCASSPGVGTEAFFGQGTRLTVV.

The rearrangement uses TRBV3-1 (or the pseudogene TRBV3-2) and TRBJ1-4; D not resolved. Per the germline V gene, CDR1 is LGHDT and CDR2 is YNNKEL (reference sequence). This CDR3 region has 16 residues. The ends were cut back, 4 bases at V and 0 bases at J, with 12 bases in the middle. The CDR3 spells CASSLRSLATNEKLFF. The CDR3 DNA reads TGTGCCAGCAGCCTAAGATCCTTAGCAACTAATGAAAAACTGTTTTTT.

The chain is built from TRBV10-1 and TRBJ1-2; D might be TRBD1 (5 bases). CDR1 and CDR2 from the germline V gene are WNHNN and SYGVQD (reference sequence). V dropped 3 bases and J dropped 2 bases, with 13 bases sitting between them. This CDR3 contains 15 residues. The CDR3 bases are TGCGCCAGCAGTGAACTTGACAGACCCAACTATGGCTACACCTTC. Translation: CASSELDRPNYGYTF.

CDR3 residues: CASSPLPSTGANYGYTF. The CDR3 DNA follows: TGTGCCAGCTCACCTTTGCCCTCGACAGGTGCTAACTATGGCTACACCTTC. V usage is TRBV18 and J usage is TRBJ1-2, with a weak D call TRBD1 (6 bases). The germline V and J ends were trimmed by 3 bases and 0 bases, with 17 bases remaining between them. The CDR3 loop spans 17 amino acids. Germline V lookup: CDR1 KGHSH, CDR2 LQKENI.

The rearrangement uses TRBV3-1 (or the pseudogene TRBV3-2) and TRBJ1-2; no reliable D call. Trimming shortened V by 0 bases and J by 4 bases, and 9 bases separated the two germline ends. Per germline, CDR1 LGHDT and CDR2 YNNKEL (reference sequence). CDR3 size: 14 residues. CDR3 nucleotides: TGTGCCAGCAGCCAAGATAACGAGGTCTATGGCTACACCTTC. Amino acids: CASSQDNEVYGYTF.

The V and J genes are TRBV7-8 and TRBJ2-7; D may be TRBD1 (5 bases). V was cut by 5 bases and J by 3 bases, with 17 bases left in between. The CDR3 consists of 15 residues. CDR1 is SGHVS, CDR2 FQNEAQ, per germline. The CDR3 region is CASSQERTGDYEQYF. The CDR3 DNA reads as TGTGCCAGCAGCCAAGAGCGAACAGGCGACTACGAGCAGTACTTC.

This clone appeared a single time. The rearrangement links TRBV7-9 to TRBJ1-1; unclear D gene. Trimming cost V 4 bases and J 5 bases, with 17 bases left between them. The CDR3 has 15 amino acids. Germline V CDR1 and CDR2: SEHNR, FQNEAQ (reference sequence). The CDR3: CASSSGVVGWTEAFF. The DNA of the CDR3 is TGTGCCAGCAGCTCCGGGGTCGTAGGGTGGACTGAAGCTTTCTTT.

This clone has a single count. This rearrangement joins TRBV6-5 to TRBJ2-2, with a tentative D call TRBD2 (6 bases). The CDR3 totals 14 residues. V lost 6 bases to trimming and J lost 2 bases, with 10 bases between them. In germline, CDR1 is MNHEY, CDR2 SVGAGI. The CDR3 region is CASRAGLNTGELFF. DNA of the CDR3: TGTGCCAGCAGGGCAGGACTAAACACCGGGGAGCTGTTTTTT.

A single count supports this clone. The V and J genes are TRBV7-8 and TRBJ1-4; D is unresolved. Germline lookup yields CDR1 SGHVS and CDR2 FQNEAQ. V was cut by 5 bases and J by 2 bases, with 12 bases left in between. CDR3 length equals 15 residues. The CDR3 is CASSQHRFTNEKLFF. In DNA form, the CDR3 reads TGTGCCAGCAGCCAACACAGATTCACTAATGAAAAACTGTTTTTT.

CDR3 in DNA: TGCGCCAGCAGCCATGGCCGGACAGGATCCTACGAGCAGTACTTC. This translates into CASSHGRTGSYEQYF. V is TRBV4-3 and J is TRBJ2-7; 7 bases fit TRBD1. Trimming at V came to 3 bases and at J to 1 base, leaving 6 bases not matched to a gene. From germline, CDR1 is LGHNA and CDR2 YSLEER. The CDR3 has 15 residues.

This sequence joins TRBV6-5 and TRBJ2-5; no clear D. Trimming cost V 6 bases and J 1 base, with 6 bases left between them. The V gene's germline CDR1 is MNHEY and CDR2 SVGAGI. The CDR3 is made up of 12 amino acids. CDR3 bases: TGTGCCAGCAGCTCCTTCCAAGAGACCCAGTACTTC. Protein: CASSSFQETQYF.

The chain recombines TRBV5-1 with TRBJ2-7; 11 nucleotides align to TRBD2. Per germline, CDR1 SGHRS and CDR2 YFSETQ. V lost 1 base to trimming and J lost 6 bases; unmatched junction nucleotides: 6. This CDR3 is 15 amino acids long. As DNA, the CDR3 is TGCGCCAGCAGCTTGACTAGCGGGGGCAAAAGCGAGCAGTACTTC. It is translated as CASSLTSGGKSEQYF.

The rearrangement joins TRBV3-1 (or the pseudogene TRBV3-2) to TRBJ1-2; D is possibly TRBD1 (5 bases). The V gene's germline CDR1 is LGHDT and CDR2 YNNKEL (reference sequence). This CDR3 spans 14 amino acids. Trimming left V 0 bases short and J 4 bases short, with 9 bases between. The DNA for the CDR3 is TGTGCCAGCAGCCAAGATCTGGGACTCTATGGCTACACCTTC. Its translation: CASSQDLGLYGYTF.

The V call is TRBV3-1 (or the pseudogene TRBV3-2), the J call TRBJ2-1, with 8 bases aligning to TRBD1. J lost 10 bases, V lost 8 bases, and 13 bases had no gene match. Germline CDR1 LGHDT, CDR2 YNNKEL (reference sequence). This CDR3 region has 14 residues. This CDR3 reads CASSDNRGANEQFF. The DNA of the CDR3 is TGTGCCAGCTCCGATAACAGGGGGGCAAACGAGCAGTTCTTC.